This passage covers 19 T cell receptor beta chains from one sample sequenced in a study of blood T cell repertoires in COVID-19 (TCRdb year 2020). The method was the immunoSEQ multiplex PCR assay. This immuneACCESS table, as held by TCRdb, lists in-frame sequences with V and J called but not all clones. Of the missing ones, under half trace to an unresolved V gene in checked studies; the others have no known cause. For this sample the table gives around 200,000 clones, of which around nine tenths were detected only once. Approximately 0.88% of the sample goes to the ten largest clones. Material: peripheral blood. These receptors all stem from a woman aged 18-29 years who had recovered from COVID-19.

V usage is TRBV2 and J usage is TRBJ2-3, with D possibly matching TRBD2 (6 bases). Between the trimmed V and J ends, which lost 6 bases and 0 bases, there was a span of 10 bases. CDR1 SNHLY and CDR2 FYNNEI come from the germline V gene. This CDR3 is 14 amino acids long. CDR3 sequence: CASSVSGSTDTQYF. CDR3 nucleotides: TGTGCCAGCAGCGTGAGCGGGAGCACAGATACGCAGTATTTT.

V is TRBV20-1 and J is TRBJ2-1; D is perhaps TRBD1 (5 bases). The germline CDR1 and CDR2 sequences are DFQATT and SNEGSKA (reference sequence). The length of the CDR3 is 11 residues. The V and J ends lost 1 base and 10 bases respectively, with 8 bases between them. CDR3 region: CSARGGQEQFF. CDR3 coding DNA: TGCAGTGCTAGAGGGGGCCAGGAGCAGTTCTTC.

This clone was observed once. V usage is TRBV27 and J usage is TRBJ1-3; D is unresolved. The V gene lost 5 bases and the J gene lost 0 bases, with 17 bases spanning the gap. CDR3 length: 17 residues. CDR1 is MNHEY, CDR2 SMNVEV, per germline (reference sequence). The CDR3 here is CASSLTLDWSSGNTIYF. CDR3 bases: TGTGCCAGCAGTCTGACCCTCGACTGGAGCTCTGGAAACACCATATATTTT.

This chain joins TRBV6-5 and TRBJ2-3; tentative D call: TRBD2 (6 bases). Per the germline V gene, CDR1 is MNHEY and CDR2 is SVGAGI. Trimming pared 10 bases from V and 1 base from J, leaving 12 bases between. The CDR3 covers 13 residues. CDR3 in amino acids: CAIAREGTDTQYF. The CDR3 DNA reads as TGTGCCATAGCCAGGGAGGGCACAGATACGCAGTATTTT.

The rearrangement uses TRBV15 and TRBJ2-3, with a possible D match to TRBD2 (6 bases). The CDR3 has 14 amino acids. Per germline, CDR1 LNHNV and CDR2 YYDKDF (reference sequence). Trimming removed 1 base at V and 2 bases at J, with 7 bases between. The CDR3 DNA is TGTGCCACCAGCAGAGCGGGAGACACAGATACGCAGTATTTT. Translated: CATSRAGDTDTQYF.

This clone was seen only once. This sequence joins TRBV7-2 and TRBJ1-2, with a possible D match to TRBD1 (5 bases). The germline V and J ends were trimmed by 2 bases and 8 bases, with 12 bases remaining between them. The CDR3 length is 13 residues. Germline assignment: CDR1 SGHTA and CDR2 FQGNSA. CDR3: CASSLLGVGGYTF. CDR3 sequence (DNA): TGTGCCAGCAGCTTATTAGGGGTGGGCGGCTACACCTTC.

The CDR3 protein is CASSEGPHGGSLYNEQFF. The CDR3 nucleotides are TGTGCCAGCAGTGAAGGGCCCCATGGCGGGAGTCTCTACAATGAGCAGTTCTTC. V is TRBV6-1 and J is TRBJ2-1, with 7 bases lining up with TRBD2. Germline lookup yields CDR1 MNHNS and CDR2 SASEGT. CDR3 length: 18 amino acids. J gave up 3 bases and V 1 base, and 12 bases lay outside the gene matches.

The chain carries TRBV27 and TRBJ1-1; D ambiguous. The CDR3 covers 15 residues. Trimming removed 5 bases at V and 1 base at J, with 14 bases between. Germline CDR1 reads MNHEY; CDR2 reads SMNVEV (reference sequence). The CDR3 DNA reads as TGTGCCAGCAGTCCCCTAGTACAAACGAACACTGAAGCTTTCTTT. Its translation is CASSPLVQTNTEAFF.

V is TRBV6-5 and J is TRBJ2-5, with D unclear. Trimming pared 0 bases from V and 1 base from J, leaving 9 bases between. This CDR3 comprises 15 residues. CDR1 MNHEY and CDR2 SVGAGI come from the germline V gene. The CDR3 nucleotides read TGTGCCAGCAGTTACTCGCCCATCAGCCAAGAGACCCAGTACTTC. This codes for CASSYSPISQETQYF.

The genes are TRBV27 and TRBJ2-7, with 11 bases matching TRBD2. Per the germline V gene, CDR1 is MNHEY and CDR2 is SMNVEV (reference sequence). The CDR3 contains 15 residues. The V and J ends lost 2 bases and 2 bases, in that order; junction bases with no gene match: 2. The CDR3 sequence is CASSLKGLAAYEQYF. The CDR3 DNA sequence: TGTGCCAGCAGTTTAAAGGGACTAGCGGCCTACGAGCAGTACTTC.

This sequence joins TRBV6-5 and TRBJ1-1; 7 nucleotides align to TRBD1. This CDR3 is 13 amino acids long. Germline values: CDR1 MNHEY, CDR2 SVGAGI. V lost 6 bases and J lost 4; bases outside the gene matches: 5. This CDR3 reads CASRPQGGTEAFF. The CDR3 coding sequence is TGTGCCAGCAGGCCTCAGGGGGGCACTGAAGCTTTCTTT.

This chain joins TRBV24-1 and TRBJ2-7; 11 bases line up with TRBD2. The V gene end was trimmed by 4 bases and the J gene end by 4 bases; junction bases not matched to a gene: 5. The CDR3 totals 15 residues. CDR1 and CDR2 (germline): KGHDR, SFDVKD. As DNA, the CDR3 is TGTGCCACCAGTGACTTGGGACTAGCGGAGTACGAGCAGTACGTC. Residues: CATSDLGLAEYEQYV.

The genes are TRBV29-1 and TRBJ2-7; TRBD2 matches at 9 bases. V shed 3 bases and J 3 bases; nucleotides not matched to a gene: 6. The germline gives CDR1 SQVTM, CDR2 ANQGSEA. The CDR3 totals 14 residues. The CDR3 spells CSVEVAGDNYEQYF. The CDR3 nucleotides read TGCAGCGTTGAGGTAGCGGGAGATAACTACGAGCAGTACTTC.

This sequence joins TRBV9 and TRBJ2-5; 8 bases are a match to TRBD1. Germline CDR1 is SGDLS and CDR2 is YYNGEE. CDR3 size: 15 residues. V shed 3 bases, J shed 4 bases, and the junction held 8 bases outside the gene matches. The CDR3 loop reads CASSDGTGGLETQYF. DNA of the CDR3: TGTGCCAGCAGCGACGGGACAGGAGGGTTAGAGACCCAGTACTTC.

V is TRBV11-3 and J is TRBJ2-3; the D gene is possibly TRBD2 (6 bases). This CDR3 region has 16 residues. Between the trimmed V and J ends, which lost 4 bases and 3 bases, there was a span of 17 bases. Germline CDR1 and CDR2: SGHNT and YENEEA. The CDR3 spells CASSSRMEGYTDTQYF. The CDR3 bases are TGTGCCAGCAGCTCCAGAATGGAGGGTTATACAGATACGCAGTATTTT.

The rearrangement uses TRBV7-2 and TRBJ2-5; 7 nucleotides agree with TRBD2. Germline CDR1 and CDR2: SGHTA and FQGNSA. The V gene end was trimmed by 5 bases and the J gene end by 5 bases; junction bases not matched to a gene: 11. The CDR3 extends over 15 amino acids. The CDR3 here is CASSPVVGGGETQYF. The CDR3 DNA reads TGTGCCAGCAGCCCGGTCGTCGGGGGAGGGGAGACCCAGTACTTC.

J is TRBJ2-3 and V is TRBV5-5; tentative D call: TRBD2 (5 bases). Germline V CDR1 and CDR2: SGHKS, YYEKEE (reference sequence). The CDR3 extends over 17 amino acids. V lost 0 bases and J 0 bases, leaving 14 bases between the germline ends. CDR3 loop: CASSLALGKTSTDTQYF. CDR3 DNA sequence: TGTGCCAGCAGCTTGGCCCTCGGGAAGACTAGCACAGATACGCAGTATTTT.

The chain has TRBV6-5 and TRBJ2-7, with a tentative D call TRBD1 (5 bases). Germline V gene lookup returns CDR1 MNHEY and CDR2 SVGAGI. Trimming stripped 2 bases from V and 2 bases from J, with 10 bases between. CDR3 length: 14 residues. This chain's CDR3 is CASSYDWTTYEQYF. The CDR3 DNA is TGTGCCAGCAGTTACGATTGGACAACCTACGAGCAGTACTTC.

The CDR3 bases are TGTGCCAGCAGCGACCGGGACTCCTTCACAGATACGCAGTATTTT. Protein: CASSDRDSFTDTQYF. The J gene is TRBJ2-3, the V gene TRBV5-4; D might be TRBD2 (6 bases). Germline-derived CDR1 and CDR2 are SGHNT and YYREEE (reference sequence). With 4 bases removed from V and 2 bases from J, the gap between germline ends came to 14 bases. The CDR3 runs to 15 residues. Using reference TRBV5-4 and TRBJ2-3 for the parts outside the CDR3, the full variable domain is ETGVTQSPTHLIKTRGQQVTLRCSSQSGHNTVSWYQQALGQGPQFIFQYYREEENGRGNFPPRFSGLQFPNYSSELNVNALELDDSALYLCASSDRDSFTDTQYFGPGTRLTVL.